This T cell receptor beta chain was found in a study of tumor-infiltrating lymphocytes in oesophageal squamous cell carcinoma. Unmatched junction bases numbered 12, after V lost 3 bases and J lost 2 bases. CDR1 and CDR2 from the germline V gene are SGHRS and YFSETQ. The CDR3 length is 17 residues. This clonotype occurred many times. In TCRdb, the PCR reads were re-called with MiXCR into one record per CDR3 protein. The table has roughly 17,000 distinct CDR3 sequences, around 41% seen once. The sequenced sample was normal esophageal tissue next to the tumor. The chain is built from TRBV5-1 and TRBJ2-3; 7 bases line up with TRBD1. The source of this sequence is a female donor with esophageal squamous cell carcinoma. The CDR3 coding sequence is TGCGCCAGCAGCTCCGGACAGGTTGGATCTTTCACAGATACGCAGTATTTT. Its protein is CASSSGQVGSFTDTQYF.